This entry lists 32 T cell receptor beta chains sequenced from one sample in a study of T cells after yellow fever vaccination. TCRdb called the 5' RACE reads again in MiXCR, with one record for every CDR3 protein. The table has fewer than 350,000 distinct CDR3 sequences, roughly 3.5% seen once. Sequencing was performed on PBMCs, taken on the day of the yellow fever booster vaccination. Receptor source: a man in his late teens or twenties who received the YFV17D yellow fever vaccine.

This clonotype was counted many times. V gene TRBV11-2 combines with J gene TRBJ1-5; TRBD1 might be the D (6 bases). The V gene lost 4 bases and the J gene lost 5 bases, with 15 bases spanning the gap. The CDR3 is 15 residues long. The germline V gene encodes CDR1 SGHAT and CDR2 FQNNGV. This chain's CDR3 is CASSSEGGLDQPQHF. The DNA for the CDR3 is TGTGCCAGCAGCTCTGAGGGGGGCCTAGATCAGCCCCAGCATTTT.

This clonotype was detected only a few times. The rearrangement uses TRBV7-2 and TRBJ1-4, with no clear D. Per germline, CDR1 SGHTA and CDR2 FQGNSA. The CDR3 totals 14 residues. The V and J ends lost 4 bases and 4 bases respectively, with 10 bases between them. This chain's CDR3 is CASSSRQLNEKLFF. As DNA, the CDR3 is TGTGCCAGCAGCTCCCGGCAGCTTAATGAAAAACTGTTTTTT.

This clonotype appeared many times. The J gene is TRBJ2-3, the V gene TRBV3-1, with a weak D call TRBD2 (7 bases). This CDR3 is 15 amino acids long. Trimming cost V 5 bases and J 2 bases, with 14 bases left between them. Germline CDR1 and CDR2: LGHDT and YNNKEL (reference sequence). In DNA form, the CDR3 reads TGTGCCAGCAGCTTACGGGGGGCCCCCACAGATACGCAGTATTTT. It translates to CASSLRGAPTDTQYF.

The V call is TRBV20-1, the J call TRBJ1-1, with 8 positions matching TRBD1. V was pared by 5 bases and J by 6 bases, with 8 bases of the junction left unmatched. Germline-derived CDR1 and CDR2 are DFQATT and SNEGSKA (reference sequence). The CDR3 runs 13 residues. The CDR3 sequence: CSAGQDRASEAFF. The DNA for the CDR3 is TGCAGTGCTGGTCAGGACAGGGCATCTGAAGCTTTCTTT.

This chain uses TRBV4-1 with TRBJ1-1; D gene unclear. Looked up from germline, CDR1 is MGHRA and CDR2 is YSYEKL. CDR3 length: 13 amino acids. Trimming took off 10 bases at V and 2 bases at J, with 14 bases between the two ends. CDR3 protein: CATSRVENTEAFF. DNA for the CDR3: TGCGCCACCTCCCGTGTAGAAAACACTGAAGCTTTCTTT.

This clonotype was recorded at least ten times. The chain combines TRBV7-6 with TRBJ2-2; 7 positions match TRBD1. Germline V gene data show CDR1 as SGHVS and CDR2 as FNYEAQ. This CDR3 contains 15 residues. With 6 bases clipped from V and 4 bases from J, the junction kept 8 bases outside the gene matches. DNA for the CDR3: TGTGCCAGCAGGTCCCCGGGACAGCTCACCGGGGAGCTGTTTTTT. Amino acid sequence: CASRSPGQLTGELFF.

This clonotype has ten or more counts. The J gene is TRBJ2-1, the V gene TRBV11-2; no reliable D call. Germline CDR1 and CDR2: SGHAT and FQNNGV. This CDR3 region has 13 residues. V was cut by 1 base and J by 15 bases, with 16 bases left in between. CDR3 sequence (DNA): TGTGCCAGCAGCTTAGTGACCCAAAACATGGGGTTCTTC. Translated: CASSLVTQNMGFF.

The chain joins TRBV5-4 to TRBJ2-5; TRBD2 might be the D (5 bases). CDR1 SGHNT and CDR2 YYREEE come from the germline V gene (reference sequence). V dropped 3 bases and J dropped 4 bases, with 19 bases sitting between them. The CDR3 runs to 16 residues. DNA of the CDR3: TGTGCCAGCAGCTCGGGGATTAATACCAATGTAGAGACCCAGTACTTC. Its protein product is CASSSGINTNVETQYF.

This clonotype was observed a handful of times. V gene TRBV21-1 combines with J gene TRBJ2-7; the D segment call TRBD1 is taken from the table without a DNA check. TRBV21-1 is a pseudogene. CDR3 length: 13 amino acids. The CDR3 is CASSTSSRGKQYV. CDR3 in DNA: TGTGCCAGCAGCACGTCATCGAGGGGGAAGCAGTACGTC.

This clonotype appeared many times. The chain couples TRBV7-2 to TRBJ1-4, with D uncertain. The CDR3 runs 13 residues. In germline, CDR1 is SGHTA, CDR2 FQGNSA. V lost 5 bases and J lost 8, with 12 bases in between. The CDR3 region is CASSRANQEKLFF. CDR3 DNA: TGTGCCAGCAGCCGAGCGAACCAGGAAAAACTGTTTTTT.

This clonotype came up many times. The rearrangement uses TRBV5-1 and TRBJ2-5, with 7 bases that match TRBD1. Germline CDR1 SGHRS, CDR2 YFSETQ. Losses at the gene ends were 4 bases for V and 5 bases for J; bases not matched to a gene: 8. CDR3 size: 14 residues. The CDR3 sequence: CASSLTGPGETQYF. The CDR3 bases are TGCGCCAGCAGCCTGACAGGGCCCGGGGAGACCCAGTACTTC.

The sample holds a few counts of this clonotype. This chain links TRBV12-3 or TRBV12-4 with TRBJ1-1; D is ambiguous. The CDR3 is made up of 17 amino acids. V gave up 3 bases and J gave up 3 bases, with 20 bases separating them. The CDR3 loop reads CASSFLLHGEGYTEAFF. CDR3 in DNA: TGTGCCAGCAGTTTCCTCCTACACGGAGAGGGTTACACTGAAGCTTTCTTT.

The rearrangement uses TRBV4-3 and TRBJ1-6, with no clear D. Germline V gives CDR1 LGHNA, CDR2 YSLEER. CDR3 size: 18 residues. Trimming cost V 3 bases and J 0 bases, with 15 bases left between them. CDR3 sequence reads: CASSQAYDGSSYNSPLHF. CDR3 in DNA: TGCGCCAGCAGCCAGGCCTATGATGGGAGCTCCTATAATTCACCCCTCCACTTT.

V gene TRBV5-6 combines with J gene TRBJ2-7, with D hard to call. The CDR3 length is 12 residues. Per the germline V gene, CDR1 is SGHDT and CDR2 is YYEEEE. V was shortened by 1 base and J by 7 bases, with 9 bases between the two germline ends. The chain's CDR3 is CASSLYSREQYF. In DNA, the CDR3 is TGTGCCAGCAGCTTGTATTCTAGGGAGCAGTACTTC.

A few counts support this clonotype. This chain links TRBV30 with TRBJ2-3, with 10 bases identical to TRBD2. The CDR3 extends over 14 amino acids. V was pared by 7 bases and J by 2 bases, with 6 bases of the junction left unmatched. Germline V lookup: CDR1 GTSNPN, CDR2 SVGIG (reference sequence). CDR3 residues: CASQRGGFTDTQYF. In DNA form, the CDR3 reads TGTGCCTCCCAGCGGGGGGGTTTCACAGATACGCAGTATTTT.

This clonotype was counted many times. This chain joins TRBV5-1 and TRBJ2-7, with 7 bases that match TRBD1. The CDR3 totals 14 residues. V trimming: 4 bases; J trimming: 3 bases; junction bases outside the gene matches: 7. CDR1 is SGHRS and CDR2 is YFSETQ in the germline V gene. Here the CDR3 reads CASSRRDSDYEQYF. DNA for the CDR3: TGCGCCAGCAGCCGCCGGGACAGTGACTACGAGCAGTACTTC.

This clonotype has just a few counts. This chain links TRBV9 with TRBJ2-7; D possibly corresponds to TRBD2 (6 bases). From germline, CDR1 is SGDLS and CDR2 YYNGEE. This CDR3 has 16 amino acids. The V end was cut by 4 bases, the J end by 2 bases, with 19 bases between. CDR3 nucleotide sequence: TGTGCCAGCAGCCTCAGAGGGAGGTCTCGCCCCTACGAGCAGTACGTC. Amino acid sequence: CASSLRGRSRPYEQYV.

The sample holds many counts of this clonotype. The CDR3 reads CASGGLAGAAYEQYF. The DNA for the CDR3 is TGTGCCAGCGGGGGACTAGCGGGGGCCGCCTACGAGCAGTACTTC. This chain uses TRBV7-2 with TRBJ2-7; 14 positions agree with TRBD2. Germline trimming cut 8 bases from V and 2 bases from J; bases unmatched to any gene: 5. The CDR3 loop spans 15 amino acids. Germline V gene sequence: CDR1 SGHTA, CDR2 FQGNSA.

Ten or more counts support this clonotype. The chain links TRBV20-1 to TRBJ1-1; D remains unclear. There are 12 residues in the CDR3. The V gene's germline CDR1 is DFQATT and CDR2 SNEGSKA (reference sequence). V was pared by 4 bases and J by 1 base, with 7 bases between. CDR3 bases: TGCAGTGCTACCGGCCCGAACACTGAAGCTTTCTTT. This encodes CSATGPNTEAFF.

This clonotype was picked up many times. The gene calls are TRBV2 and TRBJ2-3, with unresolved D. Trimming cost V 8 bases and J 7 bases, with 13 bases left between them. Germline assignment: CDR1 SNHLY and CDR2 FYNNEI. The CDR3 totals 12 residues. The CDR3 reads CASSPELNTQYF. For the CDR3, the DNA is TGTGCCAGCTCCCCCGAACTGAATACGCAGTATTTT. Supplemented by reference TRBV2 and TRBJ2-3, the full variable domain reads EPEVTQTPSHQVTQMGQEVILRCVPISNHLYFYWYRQILGQKVEFLVSFYNNEISEKSEIFDDQFSVERPDGSNFTLKIRSTKLEDSAMYFCASSPELNTQYFGPGTRLTVL.

This clonotype was detected a few times. The chain carries TRBV14 and TRBJ1-6; TRBD1 agrees at 9 bases. The CDR3 length is 16 residues. V dropped 4 bases and J dropped 8; count of bases not matched to a gene: 9. The germline gives CDR1 SGHDN, CDR2 FVKESK. As DNA, the CDR3 is TGTGCCAGCAGCCCCCTAGGACAGGGGAAGGATTCACCCCTCCACTTT. Translating gives CASSPLGQGKDSPLHF.

This clonotype was seen ten or more times. The chain combines TRBV7-2 with TRBJ2-6; D not resolved. The germline V gene has CDR1 SGHTA and CDR2 FQGNSA. Trimming took 5 bases from V and 0 from J, leaving 8 bases between them. The CDR3 length is 15 residues. The CDR3 DNA follows: TGTGCCAGCAGCCATTGGAGCTCTGGGGCCAACGTCCTGACTTTC. It translates to CASSHWSSGANVLTF.

There are many counts of this clonotype. V is TRBV29-1 and J is TRBJ2-5, with 11 bases matching TRBD1. V dropped 3 bases and J dropped 2; count of bases not matched to a gene: 2. CDR1 and CDR2 from the germline V gene are SQVTM and ANQGSEA. The CDR3 consists of 14 residues. The CDR3 region is CSVEGDRGQETQYF. CDR3 bases: TGCAGCGTTGAGGGGGACAGGGGGCAAGAGACCCAGTACTTC.

In this sample, this clonotype turned up many times. The V call is TRBV7-2, the J call TRBJ2-3; weak D call: TRBD2 (5 bases). Between the trimmed V and J ends, which lost 10 bases and 2 bases, there was a span of 16 bases. The CDR3 has 14 amino acids. In germline, CDR1 is SGHTA, CDR2 FQGNSA. The CDR3 sequence is CATQGLFFTDTQYF. The CDR3 coding sequence is TGTGCCACCCAAGGACTTTTTTTCACAGATACGCAGTATTTT.

This clonotype has a count of ten or more. The chain employs TRBV5-5 and TRBJ2-7, with D unresolved. The CDR3 runs to 11 residues. CDR1 SGHKS and CDR2 YYEKEE come from the germline V gene (reference sequence). Trimming shortened V by 3 bases and J by 3 bases, and 4 bases separated the two germline ends. The CDR3 reads CASSYLYEQYF. CDR3 DNA sequence: TGTGCCAGCAGCTACCTCTACGAGCAGTACTTC.

The CDR3 DNA follows: TGTGCCAGCAGCTTAAGTCGGGCCTCAGCGGGGAATGGCTACACCTTC. Translation gives CASSLSRASAGNGYTF. V is TRBV7-2 and J is TRBJ1-2; D remains unclear. V was trimmed by 2 bases and J by 6 bases, leaving 19 bases between them. This CDR3 region has 16 residues. Per germline, CDR1 SGHTA and CDR2 FQGNSA.

The chain recombines TRBV7-2 with TRBJ2-1, with 7 positions matching TRBD2. The CDR3 has 11 residues. The J segment lost 16 bases and the V segment lost 1 base, leaving 4 bases of the junction unmatched. The germline V gene has CDR1 SGHTA and CDR2 FQGNSA. CDR3 bases: TGTGCCAGCAGCTTAGGCAGCGGGGCCTTCTTC. Its protein product is CASSLGSGAFF.

The DNA of the CDR3 is TGTGCCAGCAGCAACCGGGACAGGGTCTATAATTCACCCCTCCACTTT. Translation gives CASSNRDRVYNSPLHF. The chain combines TRBV9 with TRBJ1-6, with TRBD1 matching over 9 bases. The V segment lost 4 bases and the J segment 3 bases; nucleotides outside the gene matches: 5. This CDR3 is 16 amino acids long. CDR1 is SGDLS and CDR2 is YYNGEE in the germline V gene.

The sample holds many counts of this clonotype. This rearrangement joins TRBV5-1 to TRBJ2-1, with TRBD2 as a possible D gene (5 bases). The CDR3 has 15 amino acids. Trimming took off 0 bases at V and 1 base at J, with 8 bases between the two ends. Germline V gene lookup returns CDR1 SGHRS and CDR2 YFSETQ. CDR3 amino acids: CASSLVRVSYNEQFF. The DNA of the CDR3 is TGCGCCAGCAGCTTGGTGAGGGTTTCCTACAATGAGCAGTTCTTC.

The table lists this clonotype with a few counts. V is TRBV6-6 and J is TRBJ2-6; a weak D match, TRBD1 (7 bases). Germline V gene data show CDR1 as MNHNY and CDR2 as SVGAGI (reference sequence). The germline V and J ends were trimmed by 5 bases and 0 bases, with 14 bases remaining between them. The CDR3 runs 17 residues. The CDR3 region is CASSRAGGLSGANVLTF. The CDR3 DNA sequence: TGTGCCAGCAGTAGGGCAGGGGGACTCTCTGGGGCCAACGTCCTGACTTTC.

This clonotype occurred many times. The chain carries TRBV30 and TRBJ1-3, with D uncertain. The CDR3 has 13 residues. CDR1 and CDR2 from the germline V gene are GTSNPN and SVGIG (reference sequence). Trimming shortened V by 5 bases and J by 0 bases, and 8 bases separated the two germline ends. The chain's CDR3 is CAWDDYSGNTIYF. For the CDR3, the DNA is TGTGCCTGGGACGATTACTCTGGAAACACCATATATTTT. Filled out from reference TRBV30 and TRBJ1-3, the complete variable domain reads SQTIHQWPATLVQPVGSPLSLECTVEGTSNPNLYWYRQAAGRGLQLLFYSVGIGQISSEVPQNLSASRPQDRQFILSSKKLLLSDSGFYLCAWDDYSGNTIYFGEGSWLTVV.

This clonotype was detected many times. V gene TRBV29-1 combines with J gene TRBJ2-2; TRBD1 agrees at 9 bases. CDR1 SQVTM and CDR2 ANQGSEA come from the germline V gene. Germline trimming cut 7 bases from V and 6 bases from J; bases unmatched to any gene: 6. The CDR3 contains 13 residues. This CDR3 reads CSGRDRGSGELFF. DNA of the CDR3: TGCAGCGGAAGAGACAGGGGGTCCGGGGAGCTGTTTTTT.